This T cell receptor (beta chain) comes out of a study of preoperative IRX-2 immunotherapy in early breast cancer. This CDR3 is built from 17 residues. CDR1 and CDR2 from the germline V gene are SGHNT and YENEEA. Trimming cost V 3 bases and J 3 bases, with 20 bases left between them. Indicated treatment: preoperative locoregional IRX-2 cytokine immunotherapy. This phase Ib study tested locoregional IRX-2 cytokine immunotherapy given before surgery. Assay: immunoSEQ multiplex PCR; the TCRdb copy retains only in-frame clones and omits some. Among fewer than 40,000 clones listed, roughly 91% were seen once.

This chain uses TRBV11-3 with TRBJ1-1, with D possibly being TRBD1 (6 bases). Here the sequenced sample was tumor tissue, taken after IRX-2 immunotherapy. This TCR derives from a human donor with breast cancer. As DNA, the CDR3 is TGTGCCAGCAGCTTGGCATGGAGGGGGGGCAAGTACACTGAAGCTTTCTTT. This sequence encodes CASSLAWRGGKYTEAFF.